Reported below is one T cell receptor (beta chain). The data were obtained in a study of T cell changes during pregnancy in multiple sclerosis. Some clones are missing from TCRdb's copy, which holds only in-frame ones; the method was immunoSEQ multiplex PCR. The sample has about 89,000 clones; about 90% are singletons. This CDR3 has 18 residues. CDR1 is SGHDN, CDR2 FVKESK, per germline. With V trimmed by 4 bases and J by 3 bases, 17 bases remained unmatched. The input for sequencing was peripheral blood, taken after pregnancy. The chain employs TRBV14 and TRBJ2-5, with 7 bases aligning to TRBD2. This receptor was identified in a female donor in good health, enrolled as a control in a pregnancy study. The CDR3, as DNA: TGTGCCAGCAGCCCCAAGGAGATTCTAGCGGCCCATAAAGAGACCCAGTACTTC. It translates to CASSPKEILAAHKETQYF.